Listed below are T cell receptor beta chains from one sample, sequenced in a study of shared clonotypes between healthy human individuals. The method was immunoSEQ multiplex PCR; TCRdb's version includes in-frame clones alone and lacks a portion of them. The repertoire holds 850,000 to 1,200,000 clones, with about 70% as singletons. Specimen: memory CD4+ T cells sorted from blood. The receptors shown here come from a man younger than 35 in good health. Both conserved end residues are part of each CDR3. Fields, in order: clone size, J gene, V gene, D gene, CDR3 DNA, CDR3 protein. The D gene is left open where the match is weak. Clone size is shown for a subset of rows, as once, few, many or a class of expanded clone.

once TRBJ2-7 TRBV11-3 TRBD2 TGTGCCAGCAGCTTAGGGCTAGCGGGAGTCAAATCCTACGAGCAGTACTTC CASSLGLAGVKSYEQYF
few TRBJ2-7 TRBV30 . TGTGCCTGGAGTCCGGGACTGGTCTCCTACGAGCAGTACTTC CAWSPGLVSYEQYF
. TRBJ2-7 TRBV5-1 TRBD1 TGCGCCAGCAGCTTGGTCTCCGGGACAGGGGGCGACGAGCAGTACTTC CASSLVSGTGGDEQYF
. TRBJ1-2 TRBV29-1 . TGCAGCGCAGACACCGGTAGCTATGGCTACACCTTC CSADTGSYGYTF
. TRBJ2-2 TRBV15 . TGTGCCACCAGCAGAGTTCCCTCGGGGGCCGGGGAGCTGTTTTTT CATSRVPSGAGELFF
. TRBJ1-2 TRBV9 . TGTGCCAGCAGCGAACTGGGCGACTATGGCTACACCTTC CASSELGDYGYTF
. TRBJ2-3 TRBV7-8 . TGTGCCAGCAGCTTAGAAGGGGGGGGCCTCACAGATACGCAGTATTTT CASSLEGGGLTDTQYF
. TRBJ2-6 TRBV7-2 TRBD1 TGTGCCAGCAGCCGGGACAGGGTGTCTGGGGCCAACGTCCTGACTTTC CASSRDRVSGANVLTF
. TRBJ2-3 TRBV29-1 TRBD1 TGCAGCGTGGGGACAGGGCGGGCAGATACGCGGTATTTT CSVGTGRADTRYF
few TRBJ2-7 TRBV18 TRBD1 TGTGCCAGCTCAACTAGCTCCGGGACAGGGTACGAGCAGTACTTC CASSTSSGTGYEQYF
. TRBJ2-2 TRBV5-4 . TGTGCCAGCAGCTTTCAAGGGTACGACGGGGAGCTGTTTTTT CASSFQGYDGELFF
. TRBJ2-2 TRBV21-1 . TGTGCCAGCAGCAAAGTAGGGGACAGTAACACCGGGGAGCTGTTTTTT CASSKVGDSNTGELFF
. TRBJ2-3 TRBV10-3 TRBD2 TGTGCCATCAGCCGACTAGCGGAGGGCACAGATACGCAGTATTTT CAISRLAEGTDTQYF
. TRBJ1-1 TRBV5-1 TRBD1 TGCGCCAGCAGCTTGGAAGGCCCAGGGGGTGAAGCTTTCTTT CASSLEGPGGEAFF
. TRBJ1-6 TRBV27 . TGTGCCAGCAGTCTCTCGATTAGGGCTGGACCAGCAGCCTTCTCCTATAATTCACCCCTCCACTTT CASSLSIRAGPAAFSYNSPLHF
. TRBJ1-2 TRBV28 . TGTGCCAGCAGATATCCAACAGGGTTGGACTATGGCTACACCTTC CASRYPTGLDYGYTF
. TRBJ2-6 TRBV7-2 . TGTGCCAGCAGCCCAGGGGAGAGGACCTTATCTGGGGCCAACGTCCTGACTTTC CASSPGERTLSGANVLTF
. TRBJ1-1 TRBV21-1 . TGTGCCAGCAGCCCCCGCGAGCCGAACACTGAAGCTTTCTTT CASSPREPNTEAFF
. TRBJ2-2 TRBV7-3 . TGTGCCAGCAGCCCGGGACGCCCCACCGGGGAGCTGTTTTTT CASSPGRPTGELFF
medium-sized TRBJ1-2 TRBV6-4 TRBD1 TGTGCCAGCAGTGCCGGACAGGGCTATGGCTACACCTTC CASSAGQGYGYTF
once TRBJ1-3 TRBV5-1 TRBD1 TGCGCCAGCAGCATCGGGACAGACTCTGGAAACACCATATATTTT CASSIGTDSGNTIYF
. TRBJ1-3 TRBV25-1 . TGTGCCAGCAGTGAATCCGTAACAGTCTCTGGAAACACCATATATTTT CASSESVTVSGNTIYF
. TRBJ1-4 TRBV29-1 TRBD1 TGCAGCGTCCCACAGGGGGCTAATGAAAAACTGTTTTTT CSVPQGANEKLFF
. TRBJ1-1 TRBV30 . TGTGCCTGGAGTGTCAACCTTCAGGGAACTGAAGCTTTCTTT CAWSVNLQGTEAFF
. TRBJ2-7 TRBV5-1 . TGCGCCAGCAGGCTTGGGGAGAATCTCTACGAGCAGTACTTC CASRLGENLYEQYF
once TRBJ1-1 TRBV10-1 TRBD1 TGCGCCAGCAGTGTAGACAGGGGGCTCGCTGAAGCTTTCTTT CASSVDRGLAEAFF
. TRBJ1-3 TRBV5-1 . TGCGCCAGCAGCTCGGAGGGGAGCTCTGGAAACACCATATATTTT CASSSEGSSGNTIYF
few TRBJ1-1 TRBV19 . TGTGCCAGTAGTATTCCGGAGGGCTTGAACACTGAAGCTTTCTTT CASSIPEGLNTEAFF
few TRBJ2-7 TRBV12-5 TRBD2 TGTGCTAGTGGTTTGGTACTCGGGAGCGGGAGCTACGAGCAGTACTTC CASGLVLGSGSYEQYF
few TRBJ1-4 TRBV19 TRBD1 TGTGCCACTGCCGGGGCAGGGGGAGCAAAACTGTTTTTT CATAGAGGAKLFF
. TRBJ2-2 TRBV7-3 . TGTGCCAGCAGCTCCCCGAACACCGGGGAGCTGTTTTTT CASSSPNTGELFF
. TRBJ2-2 TRBV5-8 . TGTGCCAGCTTGAAGGGGCGCGTCACCGGGGAGCTGTTTTTT CASLKGRVTGELFF
few TRBJ1-6 TRBV11-2 . TGTGCCAGCAGCCCAGGGACCCATAATTCACCCCTCCACTTT CASSPGTHNSPLHF
. TRBJ2-5 TRBV7-6 . TGTGCCAGCAGCTCCCACCAAGAGACCCAGTACTTC CASSSHQETQYF
few TRBJ2-7 TRBV5-1 . TGCGCCAGCAGCTTTTCGGGGGACAACTACGAGCAGTACTTC CASSFSGDNYEQYF
few TRBJ2-5 TRBV2 . TGTGCCAGCAGTGGGGTACTAGTCCAAGAGACCCAGTACTTC CASSGVLVQETQYF
once TRBJ1-5 TRBV6-1 . TGTGCCAGCAGTGGGTATTTGGGCCAGCCCCAGCATTTT CASSGYLGQPQHF
once TRBJ2-1 TRBV18 . TGTGCCAGCTCACCACCGGCCGACAATGAGCAGTTCTTC CASSPPADNEQFF
once TRBJ2-7 TRBV30 TRBD1 TGTGCCTGGAGTGACCCCCGGGGACAGGCACTCTACGAGCAGTACTTC CAWSDPRGQALYEQYF
. TRBJ1-6 TRBV5-6 TRBD1 TGTGCCAGCAGCTTGGGACAGGGGGCAGATTCACCCCTCCACTTT CASSLGQGADSPLHF
. TRBJ2-5 TRBV5-1 . TGCGCCAGCAGCCCGAACAGGGCTAGAGAGACCCAGTACTTC CASSPNRARETQYF
. TRBJ2-2 TRBV25-1 . TGTGCCAGCAGTGATTCCCGGGACGGCACCGGGGAGCTGTTTTTT CASSDSRDGTGELFF
. TRBJ2-5 TRBV6-6 . TGTGCCAGCAACAAGGAGGGTTTAGAGACCCAGTACTTC CASNKEGLETQYF
. TRBJ1-5 TRBV27 . TGTGCCAGCAGTCTCCAAGGGAGGGGGTTGGGTAGTAGCAATCAGCCCCAGCATTTT CASSLQGRGLGSSNQPQHF
. TRBJ2-1 TRBV5-1 TRBD1 TGCGCCAGCAGCAAGAACCGGGACAGGGTACCAGCGGGTGCCATGAGCTCCTACAATGAGCAGTTCTTC CASSKNRDRVPAGAMSSYNEQFF
. TRBJ1-1 TRBV28 TRBD1 TGTGCCAGCAGTTTAGCCAGGGGGGATAAAGCTTTCTTT CASSLARGDKAFF